The 16 T cell receptor beta chains below were found in one sample sequenced in a study of CD8 T cells in ankylosing spondylitis. TCRdb re-called the 5' RACE reads through MiXCR, storing one row per CDR3 protein. The data show 250,000 or so distinct CDR3 sequences, with over 15% seen just once and around a third held by the top ten. The sample comprised blood, either unsorted or a sorted T cell fraction (not recorded which). The receptors come from a male donor with ankylosing spondylitis or in good health (not recorded which).

This clonotype was counted a few times. A much more abundant neighbour one base away suggests this may be a read error. V is TRBV12-3 or TRBV12-4 and J is TRBJ2-3; 10 bases align to TRBD1. The CDR3 covers 15 residues. V lost 5 bases, J lost 2 bases, and 4 bases stayed unmatched. This chain's CDR3 is CASSDGTGATDTQYF. CDR3 DNA sequence: TGTGCCAGCAGTGACGGGACAGGGGCCACAGATACGCAGTATTTT.

This clonotype was recorded once. The rearrangement links TRBV29-1 to TRBJ2-3; TRBD2 agrees at 7 bases. The CDR3 is made up of 13 amino acids. Germline CDR1 SQVTM, CDR2 ANQGSEA. The V segment lost 7 bases and the J segment 2 bases; nucleotides outside the gene matches: 6. CDR3 DNA sequence: TGCAGCGCGCGGGAGCGGAACACAGATACGCAGTATTTT. It translates to CSARERNTDTQYF.

This clonotype was observed at least ten times. V is TRBV20-1 and J is TRBJ2-5; TRBD1 matches at 7 bases. The CDR3 is made up of 13 amino acids. Trimming at V came to 5 bases and at J to 3 bases, leaving 6 bases not matched to a gene. CDR1 and CDR2 (germline): DFQATT, SNEGSKA (reference sequence). CDR3 region: CSAGTGTEETQYF. The CDR3 DNA reads as TGCAGTGCTGGTACCGGGACAGAAGAGACCCAGTACTTC.

This clonotype was seen ten or more times. The V gene is TRBV29-1, the J gene TRBJ2-1; weak D call: TRBD1 (5 bases). Germline V gene sequence: CDR1 SQVTM, CDR2 ANQGSEA. The V end lost 0 bases, the J end lost 10 bases, and 13 bases lay between the germline ends. The CDR3 has 13 residues. The CDR3 DNA follows: TGCAGCGTTGAAGATCTTTCAGGGTACGAGCAGTTCTTC. Translated, it gives CSVEDLSGYEQFF.

This clonotype was recorded many times. V usage is TRBV28 and J usage is TRBJ2-7; 11 positions match TRBD2. V was pared by 6 bases and J by 1 base, with 5 bases of the junction left unmatched. Looked up from germline, CDR1 is MDHEN and CDR2 is SYDVKM. The CDR3 covers 15 residues. This chain's CDR3 is CASRQGLAASYEQYF. The DNA of the CDR3 is TGTGCCAGCAGACAGGGACTAGCGGCTTCCTACGAGCAGTACTTC.

V is TRBV28 and J is TRBJ2-1, with D possibly TRBD1 on 6 matching bases. V lost 3 bases, J lost 7 bases, and 13 bases lay in between. The germline CDR1 and CDR2 sequences are MDHEN and SYDVKM. CDR3 length: 14 amino acids. As DNA, the CDR3 is TGTGCCAGCAGTTTTAGGGGGTCGGGTAATGAGCAGTTCTTC. It translates to CASSFRGSGNEQFF.

The chain couples TRBV11-1 to TRBJ2-3; perhaps TRBD2 as D (7 bases). The CDR3 spans 18 residues. The ends were cut back, 1 base at V and 4 bases at J, with 21 bases in the middle. Germline values: CDR1 SGHAT, CDR2 FQDESV (reference sequence). The CDR3 DNA sequence: TGTGCCAGCAGCTTAGAGTCTGGGCGGGGGCCATTCCCAGATACGCAGTATTTT. As protein: CASSLESGRGPFPDTQYF.

This clonotype has just a few counts. This chain uses TRBV15 with TRBJ1-1; 10 bases match TRBD1. The junction had 3 bases not matched to a gene; V was cut back by 3 bases and J by 2 bases. This CDR3 has 15 residues. Germline V lookup: CDR1 LNHNV, CDR2 YYDKDF (reference sequence). The CDR3 region is CATSSRQGANTEAFF. The CDR3 DNA is TGTGCCACCAGCAGCCGACAGGGGGCCAACACTGAAGCTTTCTTT.

In this sample, this clonotype turned up many times. V and J are TRBV29-1 and TRBJ2-7; no clear D. Trimming shortened V by 7 bases and J by 0 bases, and 7 bases separated the two germline ends. Germline V gene sequence: CDR1 SQVTM, CDR2 ANQGSEA. CDR3 length: 11 amino acids. The CDR3 DNA reads TGCAGCGCTTCGAGCTCCTACGAGCAGTACTTC. It encodes CSASSSYEQYF.

This clonotype was seen more than once but under ten times. The V gene is TRBV10-1, the J gene TRBJ2-7, with TRBD2 identical over 9 bases. V shed 3 bases and J 5 bases; nucleotides not matched to a gene: 11. Germline V lookup: CDR1 WNHNN, CDR2 SYGVQD (reference sequence). The CDR3 totals 16 residues. The CDR3 reads CASSDHPAGGHDEQYF. The CDR3 nucleotides read TGCGCCAGCAGTGATCACCCAGCGGGAGGTCACGACGAGCAGTACTTC.

Notes on this clonotype: The germline gene is not matched at one end of the junction; a read error may be the cause. V is TRBV6-5 and J is TRBJ2-3; D uncertain. Germline assignment: CDR1 MNHEY and CDR2 SVGAGI. CDR3 length equals 16 residues. The CDR3 loop reads CASSYGASDNTDTQYF. CDR3 DNA sequence: TGTGCCAGCAGTTACGGTGCGAGCGACAACACAGACACGCAGTATTTT.

V usage is TRBV10-3 and J usage is TRBJ2-5, with 9 nucleotides matching TRBD1. This CDR3 is built from 14 residues. Germline loops: CDR1 ENHRY, CDR2 SYGVKD. V was clipped by 6 bases and J by 5 bases; unmatched bases: 7. DNA of the CDR3: TGTGCCATCAGAGGAGGGGACAGGGCCGAGACCCAGTACTTC. The encoded protein is CAIRGGDRAETQYF.

The chain recombines TRBV5-1 with TRBJ2-5; tentative D call: TRBD2 (5 bases). Germline assignment: CDR1 SGHRS and CDR2 YFSETQ. V was shortened by 5 bases and J by 4 bases, with 12 bases between the two germline ends. The CDR3 is 13 amino acids. The CDR3 region has the DNA TGCGCCAGCAGGGGAGACACCTTAGAGACCCAGTACTTC. Its protein product is CASRGDTLETQYF.

This clonotype has just a few counts. V and J are TRBV11-2 and TRBJ2-7; D gene ambiguous. CDR1 and CDR2 from the germline V gene are SGHAT and FQNNGV. Trimming took 4 bases from V and 4 from J, leaving 14 bases between them. The CDR3 consists of 14 residues. CDR3 sequence reads: CASSSFPDLYEQYF. Here the CDR3 DNA reads TGTGCCAGCAGCTCCTTTCCGGACCTTTACGAGCAGTACTTC.

The rearrangement uses TRBV9 and TRBJ2-1, with TRBD1 identical over 12 bases. CDR1 and CDR2 from the germline V gene are SGDLS and YYNGEE. This CDR3 comprises 15 residues. Germline trimming cut 4 bases from V and 8 bases from J; bases unmatched to any gene: 7. The CDR3 coding sequence is TGTGCCAGCAGCACCGGGACAGGGGGCTTCGATGAGCAGTTCTTC. Protein product: CASSTGTGGFDEQFF.

This clonotype was counted ten times or more. This sequence joins TRBV12-3 or TRBV12-4 and TRBJ1-2; D ambiguous. The CDR3 extends over 14 amino acids. Trimming cost V 6 bases and J 1 base, with 12 bases left between them. The CDR3 sequence is CASSSSPDNYGYTF. CDR3 in DNA: TGTGCCAGCAGCAGCAGTCCCGATAACTATGGCTACACCTTC.